This T cell receptor beta chain was recorded in a study of blood T cell repertoires in COVID-19. Comment on this clone: A read error may account for a junction end that differs from germline.

Germline V lookup: CDR1 SSHAT, CDR2 FNYEAQ (reference sequence). This CDR3 region has 17 residues. Generated by immunoSEQ multiplex PCR, the TCRdb table keeps only in-frame clones and is missing some. Of under 400,000 clones listed, about 90% are singletons. The sequencing sample was made of PBMCs or T cells enriched from blood (not recorded which). V and J are TRBV7-7 and TRBJ2-2; 8 nucleotides match TRBD1. This sequence was found in a woman in her twenties or thirties who had been exposed to COVID-19. This chain's CDR3 is CASSLGAGTGNTGELFF. The CDR3 nucleotides are TGTGCTAGCAGCCTTGGAGCCGGGACAGGGAACACCGGGGAGCTGTTTTTT.